The rows below give T cell receptor beta chains drawn from one sample of a study of T cells in Graves' hyperthyroidism and ophthalmopathy. TCRdb processed the multiplex PCR reads anew with MiXCR; each CDR3 protein has one entry. The sample consists of about 640,000 distinct CDR3 sequences, around 21% of them appearing once. The sequenced sample consisted of blood. The receptors here all came from a man aged 30-40 years with Graves' ophthalmopathy. CDR3s include the opening cysteine and the closing phenylalanine or tryptophan. Each record gives: D gene, V gene, CDR3 protein. The D gene is left open where the match is weak.

d_gene: TRBD1; v_gene: TRBV7-3; CDR3aa: CASSVLRDRDNSPLHF
d_gene: NA; v_gene: TRBV20-1; CDR3aa: CSASEIFRLMNTEAFF
d_gene: NA; v_gene: TRBV29-1; CDR3aa: CSVPDFIVGNEQFF
d_gene: TRBD1; v_gene: TRBV11-2; CDR3aa: CASSSPRQGIAKNIQYF
d_gene: TRBD1; v_gene: TRBV11-2; CDR3aa: CASSHGQGYYEQYF
d_gene: NA; v_gene: TRBV3-1; CDR3aa: CASSPGLISGNTIYF
d_gene: NA; v_gene: TRBV11-2; CDR3aa: CASTLRRKGSTDTQYF
d_gene: TRBD1; v_gene: TRBV28; CDR3aa: CASSPAMGQGVGGYTF
d_gene: NA; v_gene: TRBV7-2; CDR3aa: CASSLGGYDPYEQYF
d_gene: TRBD2; v_gene: TRBV5-1; CDR3aa: CASSFRLAGNTGELFF
d_gene: NA; v_gene: TRBV5-1; CDR3aa: CASSLVAQGQSNEQFF
d_gene: NA; v_gene: TRBV6-1; CDR3aa: CASSERPGSNTGELFF
d_gene: NA; v_gene: TRBV9; CDR3aa: CASSDTSGNTIYF
d_gene: NA; v_gene: TRBV19; CDR3aa: CASAIASYNEQFF
d_gene: NA; v_gene: TRBV3-1; CDR3aa: CASSQEERGPWIQETQYF
d_gene: TRBD2; v_gene: TRBV9; CDR3aa: CASNEREKGTGELFF
d_gene: NA; v_gene: TRBV28; CDR3aa: CASSPSDPNQPQHF
d_gene: TRBD1; v_gene: TRBV7-2; CDR3aa: CASSPTGTGGNTEALF
d_gene: NA; v_gene: TRBV6-1; CDR3aa: CASGFTPGSRIDEQFF
d_gene: TRBD2; v_gene: TRBV20-1; CDR3aa: CSGTSGFHEQYF
d_gene: TRBD2; v_gene: TRBV28; CDR3aa: CASSHGSGGYNEQFF
d_gene: NA; v_gene: TRBV5-1; CDR3aa: CASSSDRRGHNEQFF
d_gene: TRBD1; v_gene: TRBV19; CDR3aa: CASSGWDRVGRETQYF
d_gene: NA; v_gene: TRBV2; CDR3aa: CASSVDGGSDTQYF
d_gene: TRBD1; v_gene: TRBV6-2/TRBV6-3; CDR3aa: CASSYIRGQDRGSYEQYF